This T cell receptor (beta chain) was retrieved from a study of blood T cell repertoires in COVID-19. Data came from immunoSEQ multiplex PCR; TCRdb stores just in-frame clones and leaves some out. This table holds about 210,000 clones, roughly 80% found once. The ends were cut back, 2 bases at V and 7 bases at J, with 5 bases in the middle. The CDR3 extends over 11 amino acids. The germline V gene encodes CDR1 MNHEY and CDR2 SVGEGT. Material for sequencing was peripheral blood. The V and J genes are TRBV6-2 or TRBV6-3 and TRBJ2-5; D gene ambiguous. This receptor was identified in an elderly woman with COVID-19, enrolled during active disease. The CDR3 is CASSYLGTQYF. CDR3 nucleotides: TGTGCCAGCAGTTACCTAGGGACCCAGTACTTC.